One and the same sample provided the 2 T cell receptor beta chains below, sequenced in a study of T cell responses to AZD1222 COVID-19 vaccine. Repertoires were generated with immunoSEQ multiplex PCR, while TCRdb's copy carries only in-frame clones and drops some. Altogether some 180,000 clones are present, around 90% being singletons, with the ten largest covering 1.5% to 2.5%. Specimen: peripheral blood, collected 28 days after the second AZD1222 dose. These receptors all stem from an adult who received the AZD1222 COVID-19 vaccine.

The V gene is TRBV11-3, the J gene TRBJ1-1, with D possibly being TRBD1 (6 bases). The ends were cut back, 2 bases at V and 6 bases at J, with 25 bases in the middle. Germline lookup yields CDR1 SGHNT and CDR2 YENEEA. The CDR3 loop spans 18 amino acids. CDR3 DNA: TGTGCCAGCAGCTTACGGGGGGCAGGGACCATCGAACTAGCTGAAGCTTTCTTT. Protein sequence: CASSLRGAGTIELAEAFF.

For the CDR3, the DNA is TGCGCCAGCAGCTTGAACAGGGCGGACACCGGGGAGCTGTTTTTT. Translation: CASSLNRADTGELFF. The rearrangement joins TRBV5-1 to TRBJ2-2; a weak D match, TRBD1 (6 bases). Trimming pared 1 base from V and 3 bases from J, leaving 10 bases between. Germline lookup yields CDR1 SGHRS and CDR2 YFSETQ. This CDR3 has 15 amino acids.